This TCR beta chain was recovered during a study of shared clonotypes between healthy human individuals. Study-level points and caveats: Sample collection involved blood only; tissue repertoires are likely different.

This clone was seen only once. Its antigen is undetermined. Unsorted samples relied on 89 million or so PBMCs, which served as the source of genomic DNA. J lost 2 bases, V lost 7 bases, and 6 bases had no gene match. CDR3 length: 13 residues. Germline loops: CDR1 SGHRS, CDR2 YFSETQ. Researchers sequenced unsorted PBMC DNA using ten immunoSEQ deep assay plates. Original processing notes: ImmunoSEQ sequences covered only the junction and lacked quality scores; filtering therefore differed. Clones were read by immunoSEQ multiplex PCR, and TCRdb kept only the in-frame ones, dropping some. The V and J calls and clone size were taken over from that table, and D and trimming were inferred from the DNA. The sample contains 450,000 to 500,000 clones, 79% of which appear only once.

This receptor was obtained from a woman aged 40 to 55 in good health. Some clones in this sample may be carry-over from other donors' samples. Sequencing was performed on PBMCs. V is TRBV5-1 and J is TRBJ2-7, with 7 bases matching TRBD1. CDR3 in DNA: TGCGCCAGCCAGAGTGGGACAGCCTACGAGCAGTACTTC. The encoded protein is CASQSGTAYEQYF.